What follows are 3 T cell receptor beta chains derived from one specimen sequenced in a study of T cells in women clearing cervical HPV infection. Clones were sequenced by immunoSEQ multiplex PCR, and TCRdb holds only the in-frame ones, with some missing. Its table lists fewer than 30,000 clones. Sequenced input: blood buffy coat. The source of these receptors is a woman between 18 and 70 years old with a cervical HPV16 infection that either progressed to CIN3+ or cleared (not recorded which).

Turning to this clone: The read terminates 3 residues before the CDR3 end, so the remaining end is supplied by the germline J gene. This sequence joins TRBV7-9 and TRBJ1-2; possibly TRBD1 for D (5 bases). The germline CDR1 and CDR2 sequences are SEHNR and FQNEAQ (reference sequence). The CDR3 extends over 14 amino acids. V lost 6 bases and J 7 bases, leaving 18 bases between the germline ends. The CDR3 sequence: CASRAGITMVGYTF. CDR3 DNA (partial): TGTGCCAGCAGGGCAGGGATTACTATGGTTGGC.

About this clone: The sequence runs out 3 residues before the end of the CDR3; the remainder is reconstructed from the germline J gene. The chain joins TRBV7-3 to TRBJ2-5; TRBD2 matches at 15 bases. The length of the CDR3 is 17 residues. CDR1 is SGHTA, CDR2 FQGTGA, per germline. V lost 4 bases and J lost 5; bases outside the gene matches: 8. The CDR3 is CASSSPGTSGGRETQYF. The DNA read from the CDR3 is TGTGCCAGCAGCTCCCCCGGGACTAGCGGGGGGCGGGAGACC.

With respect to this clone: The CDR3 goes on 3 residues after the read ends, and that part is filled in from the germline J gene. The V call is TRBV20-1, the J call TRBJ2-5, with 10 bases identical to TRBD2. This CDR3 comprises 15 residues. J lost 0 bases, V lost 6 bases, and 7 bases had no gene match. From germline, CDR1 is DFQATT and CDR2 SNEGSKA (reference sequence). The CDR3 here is CSAASGGLYQETQYF. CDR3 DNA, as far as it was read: TGCAGTGCGGCTAGCGGGGGACTGTACCAAGAGACC.